Below are 24 T cell receptor beta chains sequenced from a single sample in a study of cytomegalovirus exposure and HLA in healthy donors. The PCR was carried out with 60 Vbeta primers and 13 Jbeta primers. Profiled with immunoSEQ multiplex PCR; TCRdb holds only in-frame clones, not every one. Found here are 120,000 or so clones, just over 65% of them singletons; the top ten hold approximately 1.4%. Material for sequencing was PBMCs. These receptors were taken from a man aged 18-30 years in good health and CMV-seronegative.

The chain has TRBV6-5 and TRBJ2-7, with unresolved D. CDR1 and CDR2 (germline): MNHEY, SVGAGI. Trimming left V 6 bases short and J 9 bases short, with 15 bases between. This CDR3 has 12 residues. The CDR3 bases are TGTGCCAGCAGCCCCCGTCCCCCCGGGCAGTACTTC. This codes for CASSPRPPGQYF.

This clone was observed a few times. The V call is TRBV7-9, the J call TRBJ2-2; D is undetermined. CDR3 size: 12 residues. The V gene's germline CDR1 is SEHNR and CDR2 FQNEAQ (reference sequence). Trimming removed 3 bases from V and 8 bases from J, with 7 bases in between. The CDR3 DNA reads TGTGCCAGCAGCTTTCCGGTGGGGGAGCTGTTTTTT. Translated: CASSFPVGELFF.

The chain carries TRBV27 and TRBJ2-7; D is possibly TRBD1 (5 bases). This CDR3 has 13 amino acids. Germline CDR1 and CDR2: MNHEY and SMNVEV (reference sequence). Trimming removed 6 bases from V and 5 bases from J, with 14 bases in between. CDR3 sequence reads: CASSPFGRDEQYF. CDR3 bases: TGTGCCAGCAGCCCCTTTGGCAGGGACGAGCAGTACTTC.

The J gene is TRBJ2-7, the V gene TRBV18; D unclear. The CDR3 sequence is 11 residues long. The V gene lost 4 bases and the J gene lost 4 bases, with 5 bases spanning the gap. CDR1 and CDR2 from the germline V gene are KGHSH and LQKENI. The CDR3 coding sequence is TGTGCCAGCTCACTCCAGTACGAGCAGTACTTC. It is translated as CASSLQYEQYF.

The chain recombines TRBV28 with TRBJ2-7, with D perhaps TRBD1 (5 bases). Trimming left V 6 bases short and J 4 bases short, with 10 bases between. From germline, CDR1 is MDHEN and CDR2 SYDVKM. The CDR3 loop spans 12 amino acids. The CDR3 nucleotides are TGTGCCAGCAGCCTGGACAAATACGAGCAGTACTTC. Amino acid sequence: CASSLDKYEQYF.

This clone was observed a handful of times. The chain couples TRBV6-5 to TRBJ1-1; D remains unclear. Trimming shortened V by 5 bases and J by 1 base, and 8 bases separated the two germline ends. This CDR3 is built from 13 residues. Per germline, CDR1 MNHEY and CDR2 SVGAGI. The CDR3 DNA follows: TGTGCCAGCAGTGGCTCACAGAACACTGAAGCTTTCTTT. Translated: CASSGSQNTEAFF.

This clone has only a few counts. The chain employs TRBV30 and TRBJ2-3, with 13 nucleotides matching TRBD2. The germline V gene has CDR1 GTSNPN and CDR2 SVGIG (reference sequence). Germline trimming cut 1 base from V and 2 bases from J; bases unmatched to any gene: 3. The CDR3 is 16 amino acids. The CDR3 DNA is TGTGCCTGGAGTGGACTAGCGGGGGGAAACACAGATACGCAGTATTTT. Translated: CAWSGLAGGNTDTQYF. Filled out from reference TRBV30 and TRBJ2-3, the complete variable domain reads SQTIHQWPATLVQPVGSPLSLECTVEGTSNPNLYWYRQAAGRGLQLLFYSVGIGQISSEVPQNLSASRPQDRQFILSSKKLLLSDSGFYLCAWSGLAGGNTDTQYFGPGTRLTVL.

This sequence joins TRBV11-3 and TRBJ1-1, with D hard to call. Between the trimmed V and J ends, which lost 1 base and 1 base, there was a span of 7 bases. The CDR3 spans 14 residues. Germline CDR1 is SGHNT and CDR2 is YENEEA. The CDR3: CASSLGTANTEAFF. CDR3 nucleotides: TGTGCCAGCAGCTTAGGAACAGCGAACACTGAAGCTTTCTTT.

Of note for this clone: An end of the junction differs from the germline gene, which may be a read error. V and J are TRBV7-8 and TRBJ2-1, with 10 bases matching TRBD2. The CDR3 loop spans 16 amino acids. CDR1 and CDR2 (germline): SGHVS, FQNEAQ. DNA of the CDR3: TGTGCCCGCAGCCCCCAGAGCGGGGGGGGATACAATGAGCAGTTCTTC. Amino acid sequence: CARSPQSGGGYNEQFF.

This clone has more than one count but fewer than ten. The chain couples TRBV11-2 to TRBJ2-3, with a tentative D call TRBD2 (6 bases). V was trimmed by 3 bases and J by 0 bases, leaving 10 bases between them. This CDR3 has 15 residues. Germline values: CDR1 SGHAT, CDR2 FQNNGV. The CDR3 nucleotides are TGTGCCAGCAGCTTCGGCGGGGTGAGCACAGATACGCAGTATTTT. Amino acid sequence: CASSFGGVSTDTQYF.

This clone was observed a few times. This sequence joins TRBV7-8 and TRBJ2-1, with 13 bases identical to TRBD2. The CDR3 spans 17 residues. Germline V CDR1 and CDR2: SGHVS, FQNEAQ. V shed 5 bases, J shed 4 bases, and the junction held 8 bases outside the gene matches. The CDR3 loop is CASSLGGLAGIYNEQFF. DNA for the CDR3: TGTGCCAGCAGCCTAGGGGGACTAGCGGGAATTTACAATGAGCAGTTCTTC.

The gene calls are TRBV6-1 and TRBJ2-1; 11 bases line up with TRBD2. Germline loops: CDR1 MNHNS, CDR2 SASEGT. After removal of 7 bases from V and 10 bases from J, the junction contained 12 bases not matched to a gene. CDR3 length: 15 residues. DNA of the CDR3: TGTGCCAGCACCCCGACTAGCGGGGCTACACAGGAGCAGTTCTTC. Translated: CASTPTSGATQEQFF.

V gene TRBV27 combines with J gene TRBJ2-7, with a tentative D call TRBD1 (5 bases). The V and J ends lost 7 bases and 0 bases respectively, with 19 bases between them. The CDR3 contains 16 residues. CDR1 is MNHEY, CDR2 SMNVEV, per germline (reference sequence). The CDR3 loop reads CASNFPTREPSYEQYF. Here the CDR3 DNA reads TGTGCCAGCAACTTCCCGACCAGGGAACCCTCCTACGAGCAGTACTTC.

The chain recombines TRBV30 with TRBJ2-5; 7 nucleotides agree with TRBD1. From germline, CDR1 is GTSNPN and CDR2 SVGIG (reference sequence). V shed 5 bases and J 1 base; nucleotides not matched to a gene: 10. The CDR3 runs 15 residues. The CDR3 bases are TGTGCCTGGGACACAGGGGCGGTTGGCCAAGAGACCCAGTACTTC. It yields the protein CAWDTGAVGQETQYF.

The gene calls are TRBV19 and TRBJ2-1, with TRBD2 identical over 8 bases. J was trimmed by 6 bases and V by 5 bases; bases with no gene match: 6. The CDR3 loop spans 14 amino acids. CDR1 LNHDA and CDR2 SQIVND come from the germline V gene (reference sequence). This CDR3 reads CASSPGTSFNEQFF. The DNA for the CDR3 is TGTGCCAGTAGTCCAGGGACTAGTTTCAATGAGCAGTTCTTC.

This chain joins TRBV2 and TRBJ2-1, with D perhaps matching TRBD1 (6 bases). The ends were cut back, 6 bases at V and 0 bases at J, with 9 bases in the middle. CDR1 is SNHLY, CDR2 FYNNEI, per germline. The CDR3 loop spans 14 amino acids. This CDR3 is CASRLTGSYNEQFF. DNA of the CDR3: TGTGCCAGCAGACTGACAGGCTCCTACAATGAGCAGTTCTTC. The full variable domain, its missing parts supplied by reference TRBV2 and TRBJ2-1, is EPEVTQTPSHQVTQMGQEVILRCVPISNHLYFYWYRQILGQKVEFLVSFYNNEISEKSEIFDDQFSVERPDGSNFTLKIRSTKLEDSAMYFCASRLTGSYNEQFFGPGTRLTVL.

The rearrangement links TRBV6-4 to TRBJ1-1, with D perhaps TRBD1 (5 bases). Germline CDR1 and CDR2: MRHNA and SNTAGT. Trimming removed 4 bases at V and 4 bases at J, with 13 bases between. The CDR3 contains 14 residues. The CDR3 DNA reads TGTGCCAGCAGTGTGGAGGGGCGGTCCACTGAAGCTTTCTTT. Its translation is CASSVEGRSTEAFF.

This chain links TRBV29-1 with TRBJ1-1; TRBD1 matches at 8 bases. The CDR3 is made up of 12 amino acids. Losses at the gene ends were 7 bases for V and 10 bases for J; bases not matched to a gene: 11. Germline CDR1 reads SQVTM; CDR2 reads ANQGSEA. The CDR3 spells CSAGWTGWGAFF. In DNA, the CDR3 is TGCAGCGCCGGATGGACAGGGTGGGGAGCTTTCTTT.

The J gene is TRBJ1-5, the V gene TRBV19; TRBD1 is a possible D gene (5 bases). Trimming shortened V by 3 bases and J by 0 bases, and 9 bases separated the two germline ends. CDR3 length equals 15 residues. Germline V CDR1 and CDR2: LNHDA, SQIVND (reference sequence). The CDR3 bases are TGTGCCAGTAGTATGGGCAGGGTTAGCAATCAGCCCCAGCATTTT. Translated: CASSMGRVSNQPQHF.

The V gene is TRBV18, the J gene TRBJ2-2; 7 bases agree with TRBD1. V gave up 4 bases and J gave up 5 bases; unmatched junction bases: 4. The V gene's germline CDR1 is KGHSH and CDR2 LQKENI. The CDR3 has 14 residues. Here the CDR3 reads CASSQGARTGELFF. The CDR3 DNA is TGTGCCAGCTCACAGGGGGCACGAACCGGGGAGCTGTTTTTT.

V and J are TRBV5-4 and TRBJ2-5; 7 bases align to TRBD2. TRBJ2-7 explains the end of the DNA better; the J call may be wrong. This CDR3 contains 14 residues. Germline V lookup: CDR1 SGHNT, CDR2 YYREEE (reference sequence). In DNA form, the CDR3 reads TGTGCCAGCAGCCTGACGGGGGGACCCTACGAGCAGTACTTC. Translating it yields CASSLTGGPYEQYF.

This chain connects TRBV23-1 to TRBJ2-7; weak D call: TRBD1 (7 bases). TRBV23-1 is reported as an ORF; its role is uncertain. This CDR3 spans 14 amino acids. V lost 0 bases and J 5 bases, leaving 11 bases between the germline ends. The DNA of the CDR3 is TGCGCCAGCAGTCAATCAGGGGGCGGGGACGAGCAGTACTTC. Amino acid sequence: CASSQSGGGDEQYF.

The J gene is TRBJ1-2, the V gene TRBV11-2; 7 nucleotides align to TRBD1. V lost 5 bases and J lost 5; bases outside the gene matches: 17. The germline V gene encodes CDR1 SGHAT and CDR2 FQNNGV. The CDR3 totals 17 residues. In DNA, the CDR3 is TGTGCCAGCAGCACCCACTACCCAAGACAGGGACGGTATGGCTACACCTTC. Protein product: CASSTHYPRQGRYGYTF.

The chain combines TRBV7-9 with TRBJ2-6, with 10 bases matching TRBD2. J lost 3 bases, V lost 5 bases, and 10 bases had no gene match. CDR1 and CDR2 (germline): SEHNR, FQNEAQ (reference sequence). The CDR3 is 18 amino acids. The CDR3 sequence: CASSRTQREGGGANVLTF. The CDR3 DNA reads TGTGCCAGCAGCCGGACCCAGCGGGAGGGCGGTGGGGCCAACGTCCTGACTTTC.